There are many counts of the clone carrying this T cell receptor beta chain. Per the germline V gene, CDR1 is ENHRY and CDR2 is SYGVKD. The germline V and J ends were trimmed by 3 bases and 6 bases, with 9 bases remaining between them. The CDR3 extends over 14 amino acids. TCRdb reprocessed the RT-PCR reads with MiXCR, giving one entry per CDR3 protein. Here the sample spans 550,000 to 750,000 distinct CDR3 sequences, around 14% being singletons. Sequenced material: memory CD4+ T cells from blood. This clonotype was obtained from a female donor in good health, serving as a healthy control. The V call is TRBV10-3, the J call TRBJ1-6; D unclear. In nucleotides, the CDR3 is TGTGCCATCAGTGACGGATTGGGTAATTCACCCCTCCACTTT. Translating it yields CAISDGLGNSPLHF.